This TCR beta chain appears in the sequencing data of a study of T cell repertoires and Cas9 in healthy adults (dated by TCRdb to 2016 to 2019). With respect to the entire study: SpCas9-reactive T cells were characterized for multi-effector potency, cytotoxicity and lineage determination within the CD4 and CD8 compartments. This study looked at whether people already carry T cell immunity to the Streptococcus pyogenes Cas9 nuclease (SpCas9), the enzyme used in CRISPR gene editing.

Receptors were amplified or captured by the immunoSEQ multiplex PCR assay. The clones in this table, taken by TCRdb from immuneACCESS, are in-frame only. Not every clone is retained; where verified, under half of the shortfall comes from an unresolved V gene, and the cause of the rest is unknown. Counted in this sample were 20,000 to 25,000 clones; roughly nine tenths of them appeared once. The top ten clones comprise 0.69% of the sample. The paper as a whole reports these results and caveats: In vitro, SpCas9-reactive regulatory T cells were reported to reduce the proliferation and function of SpCas9-reactive effector T cells.

The germline V gene yields SGHAT for CDR1 and FQNNGV for CDR2. From the cysteine through the phenylalanine, the CDR3 covers 14 amino acids. Only CDR3 DNA remains: 42 bases, in frame from the first base. V lost 1 base and J lost 3 bases; the stretch between them is 10 bases long. Donors were healthy humans. In regard to this clone: Its antigen has not been determined. Base qualities are not recorded, but no much larger clone differs from it by a single base.

Sequencing was carried out using CD4+ effector T cells (CD127+, CD25-, CD137-, CD154-) from PBMCs; culture status not recorded. In this chain, TRBV11-2 is recombined with TRBJ2-7; the D gene is perhaps TRBD2, from 6 matching bases. The TCR comes from a human donor in good health. The DNA sequence is TGTGCCAGCAGCTTAGTGGCGGGGTTCTACGAGCAGTACTTC. This is translated as CASSLVAGFYEQYF.